Listed below are T cell receptor beta chains from one sample, sequenced in a study of OX40 agonist ivuxolimab in advanced cancers. TCRdb keeps only in-frame clones here, not all; method: immunoSEQ multiplex PCR. This sample yields 42,000 or so clones, of which 70% to 85% are seen a single time; approximately 25% belongs to the top ten. The sample consisted of CD4+ or CD8+ T cells sorted from blood, taken in a trial of the OX40 agonist ivuxolimab. The receptors were gathered from an adult with an advanced solid tumor such as melanoma, head and neck, liver or kidney cancer. CDR3s include the opening cysteine and the closing phenylalanine or tryptophan. A D gene is named only where the DNA matches it firmly. Rows may omit the clone size; those that give it use once, few, many or a size class.

clone size: .; D gene: .; J gene: TRBJ2-5; CDR3 length: 13; V gene: TRBV7-8; CDR3 protein: CASRATGRETQYF; CDR3 DNA: TGTGCCAGCAGGGCAACAGGGCGCGAGACCCAGTACTTC
clone size: .; D gene: TRBD2; J gene: TRBJ2-1; CDR3 length: 13; V gene: TRBV28; CDR3 protein: CASRPTSGLEQFF; CDR3 DNA: TGTGCCAGCAGGCCTACTAGCGGCCTTGAGCAGTTCTTC
clone size: .; D gene: .; J gene: TRBJ2-3; CDR3 length: 17; V gene: TRBV7-6; CDR3 protein: CASSLGRGQRSTDTQYF; CDR3 DNA: TGTGCCAGCAGCTTAGGGAGGGGACAGAGGAGCACAGATACGCAGTATTTT
clone size: .; D gene: TRBD1; J gene: TRBJ1-2; CDR3 length: 13; V gene: TRBV5-4; CDR3 protein: CASSRTGGGGYTF; CDR3 DNA: TGTGCCAGCAGTCGGACAGGGGGTGGTGGCTACACCTTC
clone size: few; D gene: TRBD2; J gene: TRBJ2-1; CDR3 length: 15; V gene: TRBV7-2; CDR3 protein: CASSLPPAGYNEQFF; CDR3 DNA: TGTGCCAGCAGCTTACCCCCAGCGGGATACAATGAGCAGTTCTTC
clone size: .; D gene: TRBD2; J gene: TRBJ2-5; CDR3 length: 16; V gene: TRBV7-6; CDR3 protein: CASSLAPLAEQETQYF; CDR3 DNA: TGTGCCAGCAGCTTAGCGCCACTAGCGGAGCAAGAGACCCAGTACTTC
clone size: .; D gene: .; J gene: TRBJ2-7; CDR3 length: 15; V gene: TRBV6-5; CDR3 protein: CASSYSARMSYEQYF; CDR3 DNA: TGTGCCAGCAGTTACTCAGCGCGGATGTCCTACGAGCAGTACTTC
clone size: .; D gene: .; J gene: TRBJ2-5; CDR3 length: 16; V gene: TRBV5-1; CDR3 protein: CASSLGEAPTQETQYF; CDR3 DNA: TGCGCCAGCAGCTTAGGGGAGGCGCCTACCCAAGAGACCCAGTACTTC
clone size: .; D gene: .; J gene: TRBJ1-5; CDR3 length: 14; V gene: TRBV19; CDR3 protein: CASTVTDRNQPQHF; CDR3 DNA: TGTGCCAGTACGGTGACGGATCGAAATCAGCCCCAGCATTTT
clone size: .; D gene: .; J gene: TRBJ1-6; CDR3 length: 16; V gene: TRBV7-2; CDR3 protein: CASSLYSSSYNSPLHF; CDR3 DNA: TGTGCCAGCAGCCTTTACAGCAGCTCCTATAATTCACCCCTCCACTTT
clone size: few; D gene: .; J gene: TRBJ2-7; CDR3 length: 15; V gene: TRBV5-6; CDR3 protein: CASSLSQGILYEQYF; CDR3 DNA: TGTGCCAGCAGCTTGAGTCAGGGGATTCTATACGAGCAGTACTTC
clone size: .; D gene: .; J gene: TRBJ1-5; CDR3 length: 11; V gene: TRBV6-6; CDR3 protein: CASGQNQPQHF; CDR3 DNA: TGTGCCAGCGGACAAAATCAGCCCCAGCATTTT
clone size: once; D gene: TRBD2; J gene: TRBJ2-1; CDR3 length: 15; V gene: TRBV4-1; CDR3 protein: CASSQGRGGSDEQFF; CDR3 DNA: TGCGCCAGCAGCCAAGGCCGCGGGGGTAGTGATGAGCAGTTCTTC
clone size: once; D gene: .; J gene: TRBJ2-7; CDR3 length: 14; V gene: TRBV7-9; CDR3 protein: CASSLTTAVDEQYF; CDR3 DNA: TGTGCCAGCAGCTTAACAACAGCCGTGGACGAGCAGTACTTC
clone size: .; D gene: TRBD2; J gene: TRBJ2-3; CDR3 length: 16; V gene: TRBV7-9; CDR3 protein: CASSLATSGGVLTQYF; CDR3 DNA: TGTGCCAGCAGCTTAGCTACGAGCGGGGGGGTTTTAACGCAGTATTTT
clone size: few; D gene: .; J gene: TRBJ1-1; CDR3 length: 13; V gene: TRBV7-3; CDR3 protein: CASSLGGGTEAFF; CDR3 DNA: TGTGCCAGCAGCTTGGGGGGCGGCACTGAAGCTTTCTTT
clone size: .; D gene: .; J gene: TRBJ1-2; CDR3 length: 13; V gene: TRBV5-6; CDR3 protein: CASSLQGPEGYTF; CDR3 DNA: TGTGCCAGCAGCCTACAGGGACCGGAGGGCTACACCTTC
clone size: .; D gene: .; J gene: TRBJ2-2; CDR3 length: 15; V gene: TRBV10-2; CDR3 protein: CASSGGYANTGELFF; CDR3 DNA: TGCGCCAGCAGTGGGGGTTACGCGAACACCGGGGAGCTGTTTTTT
clone size: .; D gene: .; J gene: TRBJ1-1; CDR3 length: 15; V gene: TRBV5-1; CDR3 protein: CASSWGAIGPAEAFF; CDR3 DNA: TGCGCCAGCAGCTGGGGGGCCATAGGGCCTGCTGAAGCTTTCTTT
clone size: .; D gene: .; J gene: TRBJ1-2; CDR3 length: 13; V gene: TRBV28; CDR3 protein: CASSSRGRGDTTF; CDR3 DNA: TGTGCCAGCAGTTCCCGCGGGAGGGGGGACACCACCTTC
clone size: .; D gene: .; J gene: TRBJ1-1; CDR3 length: 11; V gene: TRBV6-6; CDR3 protein: CASSYEGKAFF; CDR3 DNA: TGTGCCAGCAGTTACGAGGGGAAGGCTTTCTTT
clone size: .; D gene: .; J gene: TRBJ1-2; CDR3 length: 15; V gene: TRBV7-8; CDR3 protein: CASSLGASFNYGYTF; CDR3 DNA: TGTGCCAGCAGCCTTGGGGCCTCGTTTAACTATGGCTACACCTTC
clone size: .; D gene: .; J gene: TRBJ2-7; CDR3 length: 15; V gene: TRBV19; CDR3 protein: CASSIERGSSYEQYF; CDR3 DNA: TGTGCCAGTAGTATAGAGAGGGGGTCCTCCTACGAGCAGTACTTC
clone size: .; D gene: .; J gene: TRBJ1-1; CDR3 length: 13; V gene: TRBV6-6; CDR3 protein: CASSYSRFSEAFF; CDR3 DNA: TGTGCCAGCAGTTACTCTCGATTTTCTGAAGCTTTCTTT
clone size: .; D gene: .; J gene: TRBJ2-7; CDR3 length: 14; V gene: TRBV9; CDR3 protein: CASSVGRGSYEQYF; CDR3 DNA: TGTGCCAGCAGCGTAGGGCGCGGCTCCTACGAGCAGTACTTC
clone size: .; D gene: TRBD1; J gene: TRBJ2-2; CDR3 length: 15; V gene: TRBV4-2; CDR3 protein: CASSQGTGGVVELFF; CDR3 DNA: TGTGCCAGCAGCCAAGGCACAGGGGGTGTCGTGGAGCTGTTTTTT
clone size: .; D gene: .; J gene: TRBJ1-5; CDR3 length: 17; V gene: TRBV4-3; CDR3 protein: CASSQDDKGGSNQPQHF; CDR3 DNA: TGCGCCAGCAGCCAAGATGACAAGGGCGGCAGCAATCAGCCCCAGCATTTT
clone size: .; D gene: .; J gene: TRBJ1-1; CDR3 length: 15; V gene: TRBV28; CDR3 protein: CASNPPAGAGTEAFF; CDR3 DNA: TGTGCCAGCAATCCTCCAGCAGGGGCCGGGACTGAAGCTTTCTTT
clone size: .; D gene: TRBD2; J gene: TRBJ2-7; CDR3 length: 16; V gene: TRBV11-2; CDR3 protein: CASSLGAGGLSYEQYF; CDR3 DNA: TGTGCCAGCAGCTTAGGCGCGGGAGGGCTCTCCTACGAGCAGTACTTC
clone size: .; D gene: TRBD1; J gene: TRBJ1-6; CDR3 length: 15; V gene: TRBV19; CDR3 protein: CAAGGGAASNSPLHF; CDR3 DNA: TGTGCAGCCGGAGGGGGCGCCGCCAGTAATTCACCCCTCCACTTT
clone size: .; D gene: TRBD2; J gene: TRBJ2-4; CDR3 length: 14; V gene: TRBV7-9; CDR3 protein: CASSPSAGGDIQYF; CDR3 DNA: TGTGCCAGCAGCCCCTCCGCTGGGGGGGACATTCAGTACTTC
clone size: .; D gene: .; J gene: TRBJ1-5; CDR3 length: 15; V gene: TRBV5-8; CDR3 protein: CASRKRQVSDQPQHF; CDR3 DNA: TGTGCCAGCAGGAAGCGACAGGTTTCCGATCAGCCCCAGCATTTT
clone size: .; D gene: TRBD2; J gene: TRBJ2-1; CDR3 length: 15; V gene: TRBV11-2; CDR3 protein: CASSLGLAGVNEQFF; CDR3 DNA: TGTGCCAGCAGCCTGGGACTAGCGGGAGTGAATGAGCAGTTCTTC
clone size: .; D gene: TRBD1; J gene: TRBJ1-5; CDR3 length: 14; V gene: TRBV30; CDR3 protein: CAWNPGGSNQPQHF; CDR3 DNA: TGTGCCTGGAACCCAGGGGGTAGCAATCAGCCCCAGCATTTT
clone size: .; D gene: TRBD1; J gene: TRBJ2-5; CDR3 length: 15; V gene: TRBV7-2; CDR3 protein: CASSLSQGAFETQYF; CDR3 DNA: TGTGCCAGCAGCTTGTCCCAGGGGGCGTTCGAGACCCAGTACTTC
clone size: .; D gene: TRBD1; J gene: TRBJ1-6; CDR3 length: 13; V gene: TRBV27; CDR3 protein: CATADRGNSPLHF; CDR3 DNA: TGTGCCACCGCTGACAGGGGTAATTCACCCCTCCACTTT
clone size: .; D gene: .; J gene: TRBJ1-1; CDR3 length: 14; V gene: TRBV28; CDR3 protein: CASSLRTLNTEAFF; CDR3 DNA: TGTGCCAGCAGTTTAAGGACATTGAACACTGAAGCTTTCTTT
clone size: .; D gene: .; J gene: TRBJ2-7; CDR3 length: 16; V gene: TRBV5-4; CDR3 protein: CASSLEGGGSSYEQYF; CDR3 DNA: TGTGCCAGCAGCTTGGAGGGGGGCGGGAGCTCCTACGAGCAGTACTTC
clone size: .; D gene: TRBD1; J gene: TRBJ2-1; CDR3 length: 15; V gene: TRBV4-1; CDR3 protein: CASAVGTGYGDEQFF; CDR3 DNA: TGCGCCAGCGCGGTCGGGACAGGCTATGGTGATGAGCAGTTCTTC
clone size: .; D gene: TRBD2; J gene: TRBJ2-1; CDR3 length: 15; V gene: TRBV27; CDR3 protein: CASSLFGTTNNEQFF; CDR3 DNA: TGTGCCAGCAGTTTATTCGGGACTACTAACAATGAGCAGTTCTTC